Described below is a single T cell receptor (beta chain) sequence and its context. Its specificity is unknown. Germline CDR1 reads MNHEY; CDR2 reads SMNVEV (reference sequence). CDR3 length: 15 residues. V dropped 7 bases and J dropped 2; count of bases not matched to a gene: 9. The repertoire was sequenced with immunoSEQ multiplex PCR; TCRdb's copy has only in-frame clones and lacks some. The repertoire holds about 120,000 clones, with more than 85% as singletons. The data were obtained in a study of T cell responses to AZD1222 COVID-19 vaccine. Whole-study results and caveats: Just five to seven AZD1222 recipients tested seropositive at baseline.

The sample here was peripheral blood, taken on day 0 of AZD1222 vaccination. The receptor's source is an adult in good health. V gene TRBV27 combines with J gene TRBJ2-7; 9 bases map to TRBD2. CDR3: CASTQLAGAPYEQYF. The CDR3 bases are TGTGCCAGCACCCAACTAGCGGGTGCTCCCTACGAGCAGTACTTC.